These T cell receptor beta chains were read from a single sample in a study of T cells in Graves' hyperthyroidism and ophthalmopathy. TCRdb processed the multiplex PCR reads anew with MiXCR; each CDR3 protein has one entry. Of about 250,000 distinct CDR3 sequences in the sample, 22% are singletons; the top ten hold 50% to 75%. Specimen: blood. The source of these receptors is a man in his thirties or forties with Graves' ophthalmopathy. Both conserved end residues are part of each CDR3. Fields, in order: CDR3 protein, CDR3 DNA, J gene, V gene, clone size, D gene. A D gene is named only where the DNA matches it firmly. Clone size appears in some rows only: once, few, many, or a class for an expanded clone.

CDR3: CASSPPATGTSGSYEQFF
DNA: TGTGCCAGCAGTCCCCCGGCCACCGGGACTAGCGGGAGTTATGAGCAGTTCTTC
J: TRBJ2-1
V: TRBV28
size: few
D: TRBD2

CDR3: CASSSGQRTYEQYF
DNA: TGTGCCAGCAGCTCTGGTCAGCGGACCTACGAGCAGTACTTC
J: TRBJ2-7
V: TRBV9
size: few
D: -

CDR3: CASSTGTGIVGAYF
DNA: TGTGCCAGCAGTACCGGGACAGGTATTGTAGGCGCGTACTTC
J: TRBJ2-5
V: TRBV28
size: -
D: TRBD1

CDR3: CATSEGGETQYF
DNA: TGTGCCACCAGTGAAGGGGGAGAGACCCAGTACTTC
J: TRBJ2-5
V: TRBV24-1
size: -
D: -

CDR3: CSARDLSNPLYEQYF
DNA: TGCAGTGCTAGAGATCTGTCCAATCCACTCTACGAGCAGTACTTC
J: TRBJ2-7
V: TRBV20-1
size: few
D: -

CDR3: CSVRQTNYGYTF
DNA: TGCAGCGTGAGACAGACTAACTATGGCTACACCTTC
J: TRBJ1-2
V: TRBV29-1
size: many
D: -

CDR3: CASSHGGTSGSEGEQFF
DNA: TGTGCCAGCAGCCACGGCGGGACTAGCGGGAGTGAAGGTGAGCAGTTCTTC
J: TRBJ2-1
V: TRBV3-1
size: many
D: TRBD2

CDR3: CSARDLRMSEATDTQYF
DNA: TGCAGTGCTAGAGATCTAAGGATGAGCGAGGCAACAGATACGCAGTATTTT
J: TRBJ2-3
V: TRBV20-1
size: many
D: -

CDR3: CASSLSAGTAVEQYF
DNA: TGTGCCAGCAGCTTATCGGCGGGGACGGCCGTGGAGCAGTACTTC
J: TRBJ2-7
V: TRBV7-8
size: few
D: -

CDR3: CASSLRTSGGPYNEQFF
DNA: TGTGCCAGCAGTTTACGGACTAGCGGGGGGCCTTACAATGAGCAGTTCTTC
J: TRBJ2-1
V: TRBV28
size: -
D: TRBD2

CDR3: CASSESAGVSTDTQYF
DNA: TGCGCCAGCAGTGAGAGCGCGGGAGTAAGCACAGATACGCAGTATTTT
J: TRBJ2-3
V: TRBV10-1
size: few
D: TRBD2

CDR3: CASSLRRDQGGETQYF
DNA: TGCGCCAGCAGCCTTCGCCGGGACCAGGGAGGGGAGACCCAGTACTTC
J: TRBJ2-5
V: TRBV4-1
size: -
D: TRBD2

CDR3: CASSLSAQVEAFF
DNA: TGTGCCAGCAGCTTATCAGCCCAGGTCGAAGCTTTCTTT
J: TRBJ1-1
V: TRBV11-3
size: many
D: -

CDR3: CASSIAPSQGEGNQPQHF
DNA: TGTGCCAGTAGTATAGCCCCCTCACAGGGAGAGGGCAATCAGCCCCAGCATTTT
J: TRBJ1-5
V: TRBV19
size: -
D: -

CDR3: CAWRGTGYTF
DNA: TGTGCCTGGAGGGGGACGGGCTACACCTTC
J: TRBJ1-2
V: TRBV30
size: many
D: -

CDR3: CASSEGTGGIDEQFF
DNA: TGTGCCAGCAGCGAAGGGACAGGGGGCATCGATGAGCAGTTCTTC
J: TRBJ2-1
V: TRBV7-9
size: few
D: TRBD1

CDR3: CSARDLAGVRETQYF
DNA: TGCAGTGCTAGAGATCTAGCGGGAGTCCGAGAGACCCAGTACTTC
J: TRBJ2-5
V: TRBV20-1
size: many
D: TRBD2

CDR3: CASSARERSYNEQFF
DNA: TGTGCCAGCAGCGCCAGGGAACGGTCCTACAATGAGCAGTTCTTC
J: TRBJ2-1
V: TRBV9
size: -
D: -

CDR3: CVSSQGLGVTQYF
DNA: TGTGTCAGCAGCCAGGGACTAGGTGTGACCCAGTACTTC
J: TRBJ2-5
V: TRBV7-3
size: -
D: TRBD2

CDR3: CSASEGQGRGSF
DNA: TGCAGTGCTAGTGAAGGACAGGGCCGAGGATCCTTC
J: TRBJ1-2
V: TRBV20-1
size: -
D: TRBD1

CDR3: CASSFATVRGTQYF
DNA: TGTGCCAGCAGCTTCGCGACTGTAAGGGGGACCCAGTACTTC
J: TRBJ2-5
V: TRBV7-3
size: -
D: -

CDR3: CASSFGWAGSYNEQFF
DNA: TGTGCCAGCAGCTTCGGATGGGCTGGTTCCTACAATGAGCAGTTCTTC
J: TRBJ2-1
V: TRBV7-3
size: -
D: -

CDR3: CAISEPPDRLLTTDTQYF
DNA: TGTGCCATCAGTGAGCCCCCGGACAGGCTGTTGACCACAGATACGCAGTATTTT
J: TRBJ2-3
V: TRBV10-3
size: -
D: TRBD1

CDR3: CSASEQQNTEAFF
DNA: TGCAGTGCTAGTGAACAGCAGAACACTGAAGCTTTCTTT
J: TRBJ1-1
V: TRBV20-1
size: -
D: -